Presented here are 4 T cell receptor beta chains from one specimen sequenced in a study of shared clonotypes between healthy human individuals. Libraries were prepared by immunoSEQ multiplex PCR; TCRdb keeps only in-frame clonotypes and omits some of them. The sample has a few million clones; over 85% are singletons. The sample comprised naive CD4+ T cells sorted from blood. Subset defined: CD45RA+ positively selected. These TCRs come from a man aged 18-30 years in good health.

The chain uses TRBV6-1 and TRBJ2-7, with D unresolved. Germline CDR1 reads MNHNS; CDR2 reads SASEGT. The CDR3 runs to 11 residues. Deletions cut 8 bases from V and 5 bases from J, with 10 bases between. Here the CDR3 reads CASSIENEQYF. The DNA for the CDR3 is TGTGCCAGCTCAATAGAGAACGAGCAGTACTTC.

V usage is TRBV28 and J usage is TRBJ1-6; no reliable D call. CDR1 and CDR2 from the germline V gene are MDHEN and SYDVKM. CDR3 size: 15 residues. V lost 5 bases, J lost 10 bases, and 18 bases lay in between. The DNA for the CDR3 is TGTGCCAGCAGTCCAACCGGGTCCAAGCTATCACCCCTCCACTTT. Its protein product is CASSPTGSKLSPLHF. The full variable domain, its missing parts supplied by reference TRBV28 and TRBJ1-6, is DVKVTQSSRYLVKRTGEKVFLECVQDMDHENMFWYRQDPGLGLRLIYFSYDVKMKEKGDIPEGYSVSREKKERFSLILESASTNQTSMYLCASSPTGSKLSPLHFGNGTRLTVT.

This clone has a handful of counts. The genes are TRBV6-5 and TRBJ1-6, with D unclear. The germline CDR1 and CDR2 sequences are MNHEY and SVGAGI. V lost 8 bases and J 8 bases, leaving 19 bases between the germline ends. This CDR3 region has 15 residues. CDR3 coding DNA: TGTGCCAGCGCAACAAAGACACTCGATTATTCACCCCTCCACTTT. Translated, it gives CASATKTLDYSPLHF.

This clone was observed a handful of times. This CDR3 is also generated by other DNA sequences in the sample. The chain carries TRBV19 and TRBJ1-1; D remains unclear. Germline V lookup: CDR1 LNHDA, CDR2 SQIVND (reference sequence). V lost 1 base and J 1 base, leaving 7 bases between the germline ends. The CDR3 covers 14 residues. CDR3 coding DNA: TGTGCCAGTAGTATAGGAGGGAAGAACACTGAAGCTTTCTTT. This sequence encodes CASSIGGKNTEAFF.